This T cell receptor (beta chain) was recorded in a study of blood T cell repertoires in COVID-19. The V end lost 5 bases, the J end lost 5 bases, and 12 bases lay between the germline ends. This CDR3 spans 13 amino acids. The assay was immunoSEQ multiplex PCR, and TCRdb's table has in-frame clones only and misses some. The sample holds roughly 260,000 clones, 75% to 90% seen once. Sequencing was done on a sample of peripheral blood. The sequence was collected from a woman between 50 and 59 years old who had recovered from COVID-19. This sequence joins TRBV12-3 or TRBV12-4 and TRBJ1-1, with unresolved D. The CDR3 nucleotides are TGTGCCAGCAGTCGGGAGAGAAGGACTGAAGCTTTCTTT. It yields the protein CASSRERRTEAFF.